This T cell receptor beta chain was documented in a study of HIV-infected patients and healthy controls. Whole blood was used without fractionation, so all unsorted peripheral T cells were included. Study-level results: Mean usage of eight alpha and eight beta V genes differed significantly in HIV-infected patients versus controls.

As to this clonotype: The antigen remains unidentified.

Trimming shortened V by 8 bases and J by 6 bases, and 19 bases separated the two germline ends. Germline CDR1 is SEHNR and CDR2 is FQNEAQ (reference sequence). The CDR3 is made up of 14 amino acids. Reverse transcription used about 500 ng RNA and constant-region primers for alpha and beta. Alpha and beta chain libraries were made separately by chain-specific third strand synthesis with multiplexing indices. TCRdb redid the calling of the 5' RACE reads with MiXCR, one entry per CDR3 protein. The sample carries 11,000 or so distinct CDR3 sequences, approximately 4.9% recorded once. The sequence was obtained from an adult in good health. The sequenced sample was blood. V and J are TRBV7-9 and TRBJ1-1; TRBD1 is a possible D gene (6 bases). The CDR3 region has the DNA TGTGCCAGCCGCTACCGGGGGGGGGGGCCTGAAGCTTTCTTT. Translating it yields CASRYRGGGPEAFF.